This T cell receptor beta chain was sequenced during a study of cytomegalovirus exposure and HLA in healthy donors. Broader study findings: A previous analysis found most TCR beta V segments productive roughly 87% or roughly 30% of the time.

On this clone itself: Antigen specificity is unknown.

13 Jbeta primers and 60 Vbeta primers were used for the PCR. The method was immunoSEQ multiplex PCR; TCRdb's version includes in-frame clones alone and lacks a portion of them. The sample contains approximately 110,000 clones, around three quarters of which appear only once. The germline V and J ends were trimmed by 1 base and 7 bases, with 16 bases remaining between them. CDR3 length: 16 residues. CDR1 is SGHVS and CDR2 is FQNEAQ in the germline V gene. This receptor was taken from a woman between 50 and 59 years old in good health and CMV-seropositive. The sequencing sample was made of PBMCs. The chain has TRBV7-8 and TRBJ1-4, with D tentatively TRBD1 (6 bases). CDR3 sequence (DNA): TGTGCCAGCAGCTTAGTGGACAGCGGAGGAGGTGAAAAACTGTTTTTT. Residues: CASSLVDSGGGEKLFF.